The 32 T cell receptor beta chains below come from one sample, sequenced in a study of identical twins. TCRdb called the 5' RACE reads again in MiXCR, with one record for every CDR3 protein. The sample lists about 570,000 distinct CDR3 sequences, 9.5% to 10% occurring once. In addition, the sample was reused for a study of yellow fever vaccine responses in identical twins.

Specimen: PBMCs. These receptors were collected from a woman younger than 30 in good health.

V gene TRBV29-1 combines with J gene TRBJ2-7; a possible D gene is TRBD2 (5 bases). The ends were cut back, 0 bases at V and 0 bases at J, with 6 bases in the middle. Germline assignment: CDR1 SQVTM and CDR2 ANQGSEA. The length of the CDR3 is 13 residues. CDR3 bases: TGCAGCGTTGAAGACGGGATCTCCTACGAGCAGTACTTC. Translating it yields CSVEDGISYEQYF.

This rearrangement joins TRBV3-1 to TRBJ2-2, with TRBD1 matching over 7 bases. After removal of 3 bases from V and 5 bases from J, the junction contained 15 bases not matched to a gene. Germline loops: CDR1 LGHDT, CDR2 YNNKEL (reference sequence). The CDR3 is 18 amino acids. CDR3 nucleotide sequence: TGTGCCAGCAGCCACGACCCCTCAGGACAGGAGTCAACCGGGGAGCTGTTTTTT. Protein product: CASSHDPSGQESTGELFF. Drawing the rest from reference TRBV3-1 and TRBJ2-2, the complete variable domain is DTAVSQTPKYLVTQMGNDKSIKCEQNLGHDTMYWYKQDSKKFLKIMFSYNNKELIINETVPNRFSPKSPDKAHLNLHINSLELGDSAVYFCASSHDPSGQESTGELFFGEGSRLTVL.

This clonotype has just a few counts. V is TRBV5-8 and J is TRBJ2-3; TRBD2 might be the D (5 bases). The CDR3 contains 13 residues. The V end was cut by 3 bases, the J end by 6 bases, with 11 bases between. Germline V gives CDR1 SGHTS, CDR2 YDEGEE. CDR3 sequence reads: CASSSRRRDTQYF. In nucleotides, the CDR3 is TGTGCCAGCAGCTCCCGCAGGAGGGATACGCAGTATTTT.

This clonotype was seen at least ten times. V is TRBV10-3 and J is TRBJ2-3; 10 bases align to TRBD2. The CDR3 has 18 residues. Germline V lookup: CDR1 ENHRY, CDR2 SYGVKD. V lost 3 bases to trimming and J lost 6 bases; unmatched junction nucleotides: 15. DNA for the CDR3: TGTGCCATCAGTGACCCGGTCGGAATAGCGGGGGGTTCTGATACGCAGTATTTT. Protein sequence: CAISDPVGIAGGSDTQYF.

This clonotype was detected many times. The chain employs TRBV28 and TRBJ2-4; D is ambiguous. V was pared by 2 bases and J by 5 bases, with 10 bases between. The length of the CDR3 is 14 residues. Germline CDR1 is MDHEN and CDR2 is SYDVKM. This chain's CDR3 is CASSLRSVQNIQYF. CDR3 sequence (DNA): TGTGCCAGCAGTTTACGATCCGTCCAAAACATTCAGTACTTC.

This clonotype was seen a few times. The chain employs TRBV7-8 and TRBJ2-7, with 9 bases matching TRBD2. The germline V gene has CDR1 SGHVS and CDR2 FQNEAQ. V lost 5 bases, J lost 2 bases, and 13 bases stayed unmatched. The CDR3 runs 17 residues. In DNA, the CDR3 is TGTGCCAGCAGCACTGGGGTGCTAGCGGGGTCTGCCTACGAGCAGTACTTC. It specifies CASSTGVLAGSAYEQYF.

In this sample, this clonotype turned up many times. The chain uses TRBV28 and TRBJ1-5; TRBD1 agrees at 9 bases. The CDR3 contains 15 residues. Germline V CDR1 and CDR2: MDHEN, SYDVKM. V lost 6 bases to trimming and J lost 6 bases; unmatched junction nucleotides: 9. CDR3 sequence reads: CASSRTGVGAQPQHF. The CDR3 DNA sequence: TGTGCCAGCAGCAGGACAGGGGTCGGAGCTCAGCCCCAGCATTTT.

This clonotype was observed many times. This rearrangement joins TRBV5-6 to TRBJ2-7; a weak D match, TRBD1 (6 bases). The germline V gene encodes CDR1 SGHDT and CDR2 YYEEEE. The ends were cut back, 5 bases at V and 0 bases at J, with 15 bases in the middle. This CDR3 spans 15 amino acids. The CDR3 DNA reads TGTGCCAGCAGTTTTGGGGACACAAGCTCCTACGAGCAGTACTTC. Translated, it gives CASSFGDTSSYEQYF.

The rearrangement links TRBV29-1 to TRBJ2-1; 8 positions agree with TRBD2. With V trimmed by 8 bases and J by 1 base, 13 bases remained unmatched. Germline V gene lookup returns CDR1 SQVTM and CDR2 ANQGSEA. The CDR3 totals 16 residues. As DNA, the CDR3 is TGCAGCAACCTCGGGGCTAGCGGGCGTTCCTACAATGAGCAGTTCTTC. Residues: CSNLGASGRSYNEQFF.

The sample holds many counts of this clonotype. The rearrangement uses TRBV4-2 and TRBJ2-3; the D is unclear. Between the trimmed V and J ends, which lost 3 bases and 4 bases, there was a span of 14 bases. The V gene's germline CDR1 is LGHNA and CDR2 YNFKEQ. The CDR3 is 15 residues long. The CDR3 DNA reads as TGTGCCAGCAGCCACTCGCCCCAGGACCCAGATACGCAGTATTTT. Amino acid sequence: CASSHSPQDPDTQYF.

This clonotype was seen many times. The CDR3 DNA reads as TGTGCCATCAGTGGGACCACAGGGGGCTACGAGACCCAGTACTTC. Protein product: CAISGTTGGYETQYF. The rearrangement joins TRBV10-3 to TRBJ2-5, with 9 bases that match TRBD1. Germline CDR1 is ENHRY and CDR2 is SYGVKD. The ends lost 4 bases at V and 5 bases at J; junction bases unmatched: 8. The CDR3 is 15 residues long.

The gene calls are TRBV11-1 and TRBJ2-5, with 8 bases lining up with TRBD1. The V segment lost 5 bases and the J segment 5 bases; nucleotides outside the gene matches: 7. The V gene's germline CDR1 is SGHAT and CDR2 FQDESV (reference sequence). The CDR3 loop spans 14 amino acids. CDR3 in amino acids: CASSRQGTKETQYF. CDR3 nucleotide sequence: TGTGCCAGCAGCCGACAGGGGACGAAGGAGACCCAGTACTTC.

This clonotype was seen a few times. The V call is TRBV29-1, the J call TRBJ2-7; D may be TRBD1 or TRBD2 (5 bases each). In germline, CDR1 is SQVTM, CDR2 ANQGSEA. CDR3 length: 14 amino acids. Trimming cost V 6 bases and J 5 bases, with 20 bases left between them. As DNA, the CDR3 is TGCAGCGTGTCCTCCGGGGCCCATCGAGACGAGCAGTACTTC. This sequence encodes CSVSSGAHRDEQYF.

This clonotype was detected only a few times. This chain connects TRBV9 to TRBJ2-7; 8 bases map to TRBD1. Trimming at V came to 4 bases and at J to 5 bases, leaving 8 bases not matched to a gene. Germline V gene lookup returns CDR1 SGDLS and CDR2 YYNGEE. The CDR3 contains 14 residues. CDR3 in DNA: TGTGCCAGCAGCTCCCAGGACAGGGTTCACGAGCAGTACTTC. This gives the protein CASSSQDRVHEQYF.

This clonotype was recorded at least ten times. The J gene is TRBJ1-1, the V gene TRBV18; D gene unclear. CDR1 and CDR2 from the germline V gene are KGHSH and LQKENI. Deletions cut 2 bases from V and 2 bases from J, with 6 bases between. This CDR3 contains 13 residues. The CDR3 protein is CASSPEGNTEAFF. The CDR3 bases are TGTGCCAGCTCACCAGAGGGAAACACTGAAGCTTTCTTT.

CDR3 amino acids: CASSPQTGGDTEAFF. Here the CDR3 DNA reads TGTGCCAGCTCACCCCAGACAGGGGGGGATACTGAAGCTTTCTTT. The rearrangement uses TRBV18 and TRBJ1-1, with TRBD1 identical over 9 bases. The CDR3 spans 15 residues. CDR1 and CDR2 from the germline V gene are KGHSH and LQKENI. Losses at the gene ends were 3 bases for V and 5 bases for J; bases not matched to a gene: 7. Drawing the rest from reference TRBV18 and TRBJ1-1, the complete variable domain is NAGVMQNPRHLVRRRGQEARLRCSPMKGHSHVYWYRQLPEEGLKFMVYLQKENIIDESGMPKERFSAEFPKEGPSILRIQQVVRGDSAAYFCASSPQTGGDTEAFFGQGTRLTVV.

This clonotype was picked up a small number of times. V gene TRBV9 combines with J gene TRBJ2-3; D not certain. Between the trimmed V and J ends, which lost 2 bases and 4 bases, there was a span of 14 bases. The CDR3 loop spans 15 amino acids. CDR1 and CDR2 (germline): SGDLS, YYNGEE. CDR3 amino acids: CASSVFGYSADTQYF. CDR3 nucleotides: TGTGCCAGCAGCGTTTTCGGTTACAGCGCAGATACGCAGTATTTT.

This chain joins TRBV28 and TRBJ2-7, with D possibly matching TRBD1 (6 bases). Trimming shortened V by 5 bases and J by 2 bases, and 19 bases separated the two germline ends. CDR3 length: 16 residues. Germline CDR1 MDHEN, CDR2 SYDVKM. CDR3 bases: TGTGCCAGCAGTGGCACCCTGACAGGAACCACCTACGAGCAGTACTTC. It encodes CASSGTLTGTTYEQYF.

V and J are TRBV7-2 and TRBJ2-6; D is uncertain. Germline CDR1 is SGHTA and CDR2 is FQGNSA. This CDR3 contains 14 residues. Trimming shortened V by 8 bases and J by 0 bases, and 8 bases separated the two germline ends. CDR3 in amino acids: CASAPFSGANVLTF. In nucleotides, the CDR3 is TGTGCCAGCGCTCCCTTCTCTGGGGCCAACGTCCTGACTTTC.

At least ten counts were recorded for this clonotype. This chain connects TRBV15 to TRBJ2-1, with 8 bases aligning to TRBD2. Trimming at V came to 0 bases and at J to 9 bases, leaving 4 bases not matched to a gene. The CDR3 contains 14 residues. Looked up from germline, CDR1 is LNHNV and CDR2 is YYDKDF (reference sequence). This chain's CDR3 is CATSREERGSEQFF. CDR3 bases: TGTGCCACCAGCAGAGAGGAGCGGGGGAGTGAGCAGTTCTTC.

Ten or more counts support this clonotype. This sequence joins TRBV19 and TRBJ2-1; no reliable D call. Trimming removed 4 bases at V and 0 bases at J, with 10 bases between. The CDR3 loop spans 15 amino acids. Germline-derived CDR1 and CDR2 are LNHDA and SQIVND (reference sequence). CDR3 DNA sequence: TGTGCCAGTAGTAATTATGTAAGCTCCTACAATGAGCAGTTCTTC. It translates to CASSNYVSSYNEQFF.

The gene calls are TRBV20-1 and TRBJ1-1, with 10 nucleotides matching TRBD1. Unmatched junction bases numbered 18, after V lost 7 bases and J lost 4 bases. This CDR3 has 17 amino acids. The germline CDR1 and CDR2 sequences are DFQATT and SNEGSKA (reference sequence). This CDR3 reads CSVIRASRTGGGTEAFF. The CDR3 nucleotides read TGCAGTGTTATAAGAGCTTCTAGGACAGGGGGTGGCACTGAAGCTTTCTTT.

This clonotype was counted only a few times. The chain combines TRBV7-6 with TRBJ2-7; 14 nucleotides match TRBD2. The CDR3 runs 16 residues. Per germline, CDR1 SGHVS and CDR2 FNYEAQ. The V segment lost 5 bases and the J segment 0 bases; nucleotides outside the gene matches: 3. This CDR3 is CASSRLAGGSSYEQYF. The CDR3 DNA reads as TGTGCCAGCAGCCGACTAGCGGGGGGGAGCTCCTACGAGCAGTACTTC.

This clonotype was seen only a few times. The genes are TRBV30 and TRBJ2-1; 11 bases are a match to TRBD2. Germline values: CDR1 GTSNPN, CDR2 SVGIG (reference sequence). The CDR3 is 12 amino acids. V lost 5 bases to trimming and J lost 7 bases; unmatched junction nucleotides: 1. CDR3 DNA sequence: TGTGCCTGGGGGACTAGCGGTAATGAGCAGTTCTTC. Its protein is CAWGTSGNEQFF.

This clonotype was picked up a small number of times. The J gene is TRBJ2-7, the V gene TRBV5-1; D not resolved. The V end was cut by 3 bases, the J end by 8 bases, with 15 bases between. The CDR3 has 13 amino acids. The germline V gene encodes CDR1 SGHRS and CDR2 YFSETQ. CDR3 sequence: CASSSSTVGQQYF. The CDR3 nucleotides read TGCGCCAGCAGCTCCTCGACGGTTGGACAGCAGTACTTC.

This clonotype was found many times. This chain connects TRBV28 to TRBJ2-7, with 7 bases fitting TRBD1. Per germline, CDR1 MDHEN and CDR2 SYDVKM. J was trimmed by 4 bases and V by 1 base; bases with no gene match: 4. This CDR3 contains 14 residues. This CDR3 reads CASSLSRGWYEQYF. Written as DNA, the CDR3 is TGTGCCAGCAGTTTATCCAGGGGGTGGTACGAGCAGTACTTC.

This clonotype was seen a single time. Possible read error: a much larger clone is one base away. The chain couples TRBV4-3 to TRBJ2-5, with D uncertain. CDR1 and CDR2 (germline): LGHNA, YSLEER. The CDR3 runs to 13 residues. As DNA, the CDR3 is TGCTCCAGCAGCCAAAATACTCAAGAGACCCAGTACTTC. Encoded protein: CSSSQNTQETQYF.

The table lists this clonotype with many counts. V and J are TRBV5-6 and TRBJ2-1, with D possibly matching TRBD2 (6 bases). The CDR3 is 13 residues long. V was clipped by 7 bases and J by 9 bases, with 17 bases between them. Per germline, CDR1 SGHDT and CDR2 YYEEEE. The CDR3 sequence: CASAGGVHSEQFF. The DNA of the CDR3 is TGTGCCAGCGCCGGCGGGGTACATAGTGAGCAGTTCTTC.

This CDR3 reads CARPAGGETQYF. The CDR3 DNA follows: TGTGCACGGCCAGCGGGGGGGGAGACCCAGTACTTC. The rearrangement joins TRBV25-1 to TRBJ2-5; 10 bases agree with TRBD2. Germline lookup yields CDR1 MGHDK and CDR2 SYGVNS. The CDR3 spans 12 residues. Filled out from reference TRBV25-1 and TRBJ2-5, the complete variable domain reads EADIYQTPRYLVIGTGKKITLECSQTMGHDKMYWYQQDPGMELHLIHYSYGVNSTEKGDLSSESTVSRIRTEHFPLTLESARPSHTSQYLCARPAGGETQYFGPGTRLLVL.

This clonotype showed up just a few times. The rearrangement joins TRBV20-1 to TRBJ2-1; 16 nucleotides line up with TRBD2. The V segment lost 1 base and the J segment 8 bases; nucleotides outside the gene matches: 11. CDR1 is DFQATT and CDR2 is SNEGSKA in the germline V gene (reference sequence). The CDR3 consists of 18 residues. The CDR3 protein is CSARVGGTSGRAGDEQFF. CDR3 bases: TGCAGTGCTAGAGTAGGAGGGACTAGCGGGAGGGCGGGCGATGAGCAGTTCTTC.

This clonotype has more than one count but fewer than ten. An end of the junction differs from the germline gene, which may be a read error. V and J are TRBV7-2 and TRBJ2-3; a possible D gene is TRBD2 (5 bases). The CDR3 contains 11 residues. The germline gives CDR1 SGHTA, CDR2 FQGNSA. The CDR3 sequence is CASSLAVTQYF. Here the CDR3 DNA reads TGTGCCAGCAGCCTAGCAGTTACGCAGTATTTT.

This clonotype has more than one count but fewer than ten. This chain uses TRBV18 with TRBJ2-7, with 7 bases fitting TRBD1. The trim removed 0 bases at V and 5 bases at J, leaving 4 bases unmatched. CDR1 is KGHSH, CDR2 LQKENI, per germline. CDR3 length: 14 amino acids. The CDR3 nucleotides read TGTGCCAGCTCACCACCCAGGGACAGAGACGAGCAGTACTTC. This translates into CASSPPRDRDEQYF.